This T cell receptor (beta chain) was sequenced for a study of T cells in Graves' hyperthyroidism and ophthalmopathy. General study findings and limits: Blood also showed most of the thyroid clonotypes that were expanded above 0.001.

Amplified TCR beta CDR3 regions came from RNA transcripts. TCR CDR3 underwent first-round RT-PCR with the HTBI primer set. TCRdb re-derived calls from the multiplex PCR reads in MiXCR, one entry per CDR3 protein. The data contain under 700,000 distinct CDR3 sequences, 46% of them singletons. Graves' hyperthyroidism showing no ophthalmopathy progression within 18 months was considered stable. Any patient presenting with uncontrolled infection, other autoimmune disease, pregnancy or lactation was left out. A note on this clonotype: Its antigen remains unidentified.

The V and J ends lost 5 bases and 3 bases, in that order; junction bases with no gene match: 7. The CDR3 has 15 amino acids. Germline V lookup: CDR1 SGHNT, CDR2 YENEEA. The rearrangement uses TRBV11-3 and TRBJ2-7; TRBD2 aligns across 10 bases. This receptor was obtained from a woman aged 18-29 years with Graves' hyperthyroidism. The specimen was peripheral blood or thyroid tissue (not recorded which). CDR3 bases: TGTGCCAGCAGCGAATCTAGCGGGAGCATCTACGAGCAGTACTTC. Translated: CASSESSGSIYEQYF.